Listed here is a single T cell receptor beta chain. Its antigen is as yet unknown. Using immunoSEQ multiplex PCR, the repertoire was profiled, and TCRdb retains in-frame clones only, with some absent. The sample carries 84,000 or so clones, around 84% recorded once. This sample was included in a study of OX40 agonist ivuxolimab in advanced cancers. Study findings and constraints: The antigen specificity of the peripheral T cells (those that were expanded) was not determined.

This CDR3 contains 14 residues. Germline CDR1 and CDR2: SGHAT and FQNNGV. J gave up 5 bases and V 6 bases, and 7 bases lay outside the gene matches. This receptor was taken from an adult with an advanced solid tumor such as melanoma, head and neck, liver or kidney cancer. V gene TRBV11-2 combines with J gene TRBJ2-7; 10 bases are a match to TRBD1. The source was CD4+ or CD8+ T cells sorted from blood, collected in a trial of the OX40 agonist ivuxolimab. CDR3 in DNA: TGTGCCAGCAGATGGGACAGGGGAGGCAACGAGCAGTACTTC. It codes for CASRWDRGGNEQYF.